This TCR beta chain was sequenced during a study of radiation and T cells in renal cell carcinoma (TCRdb year 2020). Background on the whole study: A total of fewer than 55 samples underwent TCR beta sequencing, made up of 26 tumors and about 27 peripheral blood samples. A total of about 4 million unique CDR3 nucleotide sequences, encoding around 2.7 million unique CDR3 amino acid sequences, were found across all 50 or so samples. Paper-wide results and their limitations: Compared with controls, irradiated tumors had higher TCR clonality, as the top 100 clonotypes made up an average of approximately 54% of the repertoire, versus around 45% in nephrectomy-only tumors. The single-armed trial design could not address effects of radiation dose or scheduling on the TCR repertoire. Only small tumor regions of approximately 0.98 g were available, so intratumoral heterogeneity was not captured. Irradiated tumors contained more dominant CDR3 motifs, and these motifs occupied a larger share of the repertoire than in control tumors.

The CDR3 numbers 17 residues from cysteine through phenylalanine. Only the CDR3 portion is preserved as DNA: 51 bases, with reading frame beginning at the first base. V trim: 0 bases; J trim: 0 bases; unmatched bases: 2. CDR1 is given as SGDLS and CDR2 as YYNGEE, both from the germline V gene. TCR beta libraries were generated from genomic DNA with the immunoSEQ kit, following the manufacturer's recommendations. Library preparation used a first multiplex PCR with proprietary primers, then a second PCR adding unique barcodes, with bead cleanups after each round. A positive control reaction and a negative control reaction, both provided in the kit, were run with every batch of samples. The final libraries were assessed on an Agilent 4200 TapeStation D1000 ScreenTape, pooled by volume, and quantified by qPCR. An Illumina NextSeq500 fitted with a MidOutput 150-cycle cartridge performed the sequencing, running 156 Read1 cycles and 15 Index1 cycles with the kit's custom primers. The pooled library was loaded at about 1 pM with about 20% PhiX control spiked in. From the authors' description of their analysis: The vendor-processed data were analyzed in R, and a clonotype was defined as all T cells that share the same CDR3 nucleotide sequence. For clone abundance analyses, frequencies were normalized to the 10,000 most abundant clones in each sample. Public T cell clones, which averaged fewer than five per sample, were removed prior to analysis. Dominant motifs were analyzed with ImmunoMap using the PAM10 matrix, a gap penalty of 30, and a homology threshold of 0.3, and motifs with a cumulative frequency of at least 0.01 were considered dominant. TCRdb obtained this table from immuneACCESS and retained in-frame rearrangements with V and J assigned. These tables miss some clones; where compared with another copy, unresolved V genes account for less than half of the shortfall, and the remainder is unexplained. V and J calls and clone size are given by that table; D and trimming were obtained from the DNA. The sample has 7,500 to 10,000 clones on record, roughly 63% of them singletons. The ten biggest clones cover about 14% of the sample.

The time point label corresponds to: tumor resected at nephrectomy. The treatment or condition label of this sample denotes: treatment-naive control, cytoreductive nephrectomy. The control tumors were taken from treatment-naive renal cell carcinoma patients who had cytoreductive nephrectomy with no earlier radiation. Every patient's renal cell carcinoma showed clear cell pathology. The control tumors sequenced for TCR were resected between 2011 and 2014 from roughly twelve males and a handful of females whose median age was roughly 57 years (range about 40 to 90). Tumors were dissociated mechanically, digested with collagenase/hyaluronidase at 37 degrees C, processed in gentleMACS C tubes, and stored in liquid nitrogen. The QIAamp DNA Blood Mini Kit (Qiagen) was used to prepare genomic DNA for TCR sequencing. Only samples passing all quality control checks were included in the analyses. About this clone itself: Its antigen is not yet known. No clone much larger than this one lies a single base away; base qualities are absent.

The specimen was tumor tissue, collected from a patient whose treatment was nephrectomy without radiotherapy. The clonotype comes from a man aged 60 to 69 with renal cell carcinoma. The chain links TRBV9 with TRBJ2-1; 11 of the junction bases match TRBD2. The bases are TGTGCCAGCAGCGTAGCTAGCGGGAGGAGCTCCTACAATGAGCAGTTCTTC. The encoded protein is CASSVASGRSSYNEQFF.